This TCR beta chain was recorded in a study of blood T cell repertoires in COVID-19. Two negative PCRs, clearance, or symptom resolution had been documented for recovered Cohort 3 donors. Germline CDR1 MNHEY, CDR2 SMNVEV (reference sequence). V gave up 2 bases and J gave up 6 bases; unmatched junction bases: 17. The CDR3 contains 19 residues. As handled by the study authors: Scientists estimated how many nucleated cells there were by amplifying reference gene primers. Produced via immunoSEQ multiplex PCR; TCRdb's table is partial and in-frame only. Clonal size and the V and J genes are those of that table, whereas D and trimming came from the DNA. The sample carries 400,000 to 450,000 clones, 75% to 90% recorded once.

Sequenced sample: PBMCs or T cells enriched from blood (not recorded which). V and J are TRBV27 and TRBJ2-2, with 8 nucleotides matching TRBD1. The sequence was obtained from a young man who had recovered from COVID-19. The CDR3, as DNA: TGTGCCAGCAGTTTACTGGACAGGGTAAGAGGATTGGTTTCCGGGGAGCTGTTTTTT. Translating gives CASSLLDRVRGLVSGELFF.